This T cell receptor beta chain comes out of a study of T cell responses to AZD1222 COVID-19 vaccine. The study's findings and limits: CD4 TCRs linked to vaccination spanned spike, dominating at 160-218 and 743-854. Donor demographics were predominantly white British with a female majority; clonal diversity may be underestimated.

Germline CDR1 LNHDA, CDR2 SQIVND (reference sequence). The J segment lost 5 bases and the V segment lost 4 bases, leaving 6 bases of the junction unmatched. The CDR3 sequence is 14 residues long. Pooled samples include second doses given at about 4 or 12 weeks. Note on this clone: Its antigen remains unknown. The sample carries other DNA sequences with the same CDR3.

Clones were read by immunoSEQ multiplex PCR, and TCRdb kept only the in-frame ones, dropping some. Of 100,000 to 120,000 clones in the sample, roughly 90% were seen once. This receptor was identified in an adult who received the AZD1222 COVID-19 vaccine. The rearrangement uses TRBV19 and TRBJ1-1, with 8 bases fitting TRBD1. The sample in question was peripheral blood, obtained 28 days after the second AZD1222 dose. CDR3 protein: CASSTTGGGTEAFF. Here the CDR3 DNA reads TGTGCCAGTAGTACAACAGGGGGAGGTACTGAAGCTTTCTTT.